This TCR beta chain is from a study of blood T cell repertoires in COVID-19. Study-level background: Italy, Spain and the United States were the sources of the convalescent and acute COVID-19 samples. Sources were T cells, B-cell-depleted T cells, or PBMCs; the material itself was cDNA or gDNA.

This clone was counted a few times. Enrollment of patients from Seattle took place during active infection, with longitudinal follow-up. The CDR3 is 14 residues long. J lost 3 bases, V lost 4 bases, and 4 bases had no gene match. Germline CDR1 MNHEY, CDR2 SVGEGT. Source study methods: Estimation of nucleated cell counts was performed using reference gene primer amplification. This table comes from immunoSEQ multiplex PCR, and its TCRdb copy is limited to in-frame clones, with some not included. That table supplies the V and J calls and clone size; D and trimming were determined from the DNA. The sample includes fewer than 50,000 clones, about two thirds of them seen just once.

The sequenced material came from peripheral blood. The receptor was isolated from a man in his sixties or seventies with COVID-19, enrolled during active disease. J is TRBJ1-2 and V is TRBV6-2 or TRBV6-3; 8 positions match TRBD1. The CDR3 loop is CASSWTGRDYGYTF. The CDR3 nucleotides are TGTGCCAGCAGTTGGACAGGGCGGGACTATGGCTACACCTTC.